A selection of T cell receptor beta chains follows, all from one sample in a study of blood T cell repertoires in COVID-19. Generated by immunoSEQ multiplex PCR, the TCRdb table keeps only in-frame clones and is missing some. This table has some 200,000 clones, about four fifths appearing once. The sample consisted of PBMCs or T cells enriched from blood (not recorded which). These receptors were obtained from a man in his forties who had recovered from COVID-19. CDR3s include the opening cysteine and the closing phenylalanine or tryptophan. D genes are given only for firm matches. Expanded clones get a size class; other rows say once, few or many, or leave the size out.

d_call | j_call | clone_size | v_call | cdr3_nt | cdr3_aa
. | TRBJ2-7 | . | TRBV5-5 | TGTGCCAGCAGCGGCGGGGCCGGATCCCCTCTCGAGCAGTACTTC | CASSGGAGSPLEQYF
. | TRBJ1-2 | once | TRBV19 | TGTGCCAGTAGTATCGGCCTCGCGAAGCGGATTAACTATGGCTACACCTTC | CASSIGLAKRINYGYTF
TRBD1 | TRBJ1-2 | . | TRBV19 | TGTGCCAGTATTGGGACAGGGGCTAATGGCTACACCTTC | CASIGTGANGYTF
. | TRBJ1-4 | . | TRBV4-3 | TGCGCCAGCGGGAGAAGAGATGAAAAACTGTTTTTT | CASGRRDEKLFF
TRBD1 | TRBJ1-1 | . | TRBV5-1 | TGCGCCAGCAGCCCAGGGGACAGTTCCATGAACACTGAAGCTTTCTTT | CASSPGDSSMNTEAFF
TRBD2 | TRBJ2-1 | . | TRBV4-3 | TGCGCCAGCAGCCGTGATGTAGCGGGGGCCTACAATGAGCAGTTCTTC | CASSRDVAGAYNEQFF
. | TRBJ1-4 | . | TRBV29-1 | TGCAGTGCTATGGAGGGTGAAAAACTGTTTTTT | CSAMEGEKLFF
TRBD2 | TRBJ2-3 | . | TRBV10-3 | TGTGCCATCCGTACGGATAGCGGGTCTAGCGGGGGGAGCTTAGGGCGGAGTACGCAGTATTTT | CAIRTDSGSSGGSLGRSTQYF
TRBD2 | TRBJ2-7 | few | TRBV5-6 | TGTGCCAGCAGCTTCGGGGGGAAATGGCAGTACTTC | CASSFGGKWQYF
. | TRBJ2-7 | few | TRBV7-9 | TGTGCCAGCAGCTTAGACCCTAACTACGAGCAGTACTTC | CASSLDPNYEQYF
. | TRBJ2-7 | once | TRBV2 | TGTGCCAGCAATGGGATCGGGGGTAGGAGCGAGGAGCAGTACTTC | CASNGIGGRSEEQYF
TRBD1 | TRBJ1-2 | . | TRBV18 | TGTGCCAGCTCAATCTCCGCCGGGACAGGGGCGAACTATGGCTACACCTTC | CASSISAGTGANYGYTF
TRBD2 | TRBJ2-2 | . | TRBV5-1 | TGCGCCAGCACCCCGGGGGGGAGGAACACCGGGGAGCTGTTTTTT | CASTPGGRNTGELFF
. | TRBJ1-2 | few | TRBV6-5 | TGTGCCAGCAGTTACGACAGCTATGGCTACACCTTC | CASSYDSYGYTF
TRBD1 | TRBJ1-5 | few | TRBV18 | TGTGCCAGCTCGCGACAGGGAGTTAGCAATCAGCCCCAGCATTTT | CASSRQGVSNQPQHF
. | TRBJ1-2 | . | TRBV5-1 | TGCGCCAGCAGCCTTCGACAAGACGGCGGGTATGGCTACACCTTC | CASSLRQDGGYGYTF
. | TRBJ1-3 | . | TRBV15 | TGTGCCACCGGCAGGGACATCTTGAGCTCTGGAAACACCATATATTTT | CATGRDILSSGNTIYF
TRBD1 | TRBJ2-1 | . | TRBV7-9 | TGTGCCAGCAGCTTGGGACAGGGGGCGCGCAATGAGCAGTTCTTC | CASSLGQGARNEQFF
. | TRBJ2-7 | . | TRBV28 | TGTGCCAGCAGTTTTCTTCTCGAGCAGTACTTC | CASSFLLEQYF
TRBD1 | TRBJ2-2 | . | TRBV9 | TGTGCCAGCAGCGTAGGTGACAGGGCGAACACCGGGGAGCTGTTTTTT | CASSVGDRANTGELFF
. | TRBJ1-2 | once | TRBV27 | TGTGCCAGCAGTTCGGGAGCAGGGAACTATGGCTACACCTTC | CASSSGAGNYGYTF
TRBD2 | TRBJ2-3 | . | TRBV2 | TGTGCCAGCAGTGAAGCGCTTCGACTAGCGGCCCCTCCTGACGACACAGATACGCAGTATTTT | CASSEALRLAAPPDDTDTQYF
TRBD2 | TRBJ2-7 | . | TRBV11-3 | TGTGCCAGCAGTCGGGGGGAGCCCTACGAGCAGTACTTC | CASSRGEPYEQYF
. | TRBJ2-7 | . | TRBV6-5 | TGTGCCAGCAGTTATCATCTAGCCTACGAGCAGTACTTC | CASSYHLAYEQYF
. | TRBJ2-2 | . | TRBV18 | TGTGCCAGCTCACGAAACAGTCCGAATTCGAACACCGGGGAGCTGTTTTTT | CASSRNSPNSNTGELFF
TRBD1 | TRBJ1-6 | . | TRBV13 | TGTGCCAGCAGAATCACAGGGGTTGAGTCACCCCTCCACTTT | CASRITGVESPLHF
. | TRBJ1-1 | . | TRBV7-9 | TGTGCCAGCAGCTTAACAGGAGAGAACACTGAAGCTTTCTTT | CASSLTGENTEAFF
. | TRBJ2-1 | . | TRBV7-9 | TGTGCCAGCAGCCCCATTGACAGCTCCTACAATGAGCAGTTCTTC | CASSPIDSSYNEQFF